This TCR beta chain was observed in a study of blood T cells in healthy people across ages. This clonotype was detected a few times. Its specificity is unknown. Study observations and caveats: Among T cells, TCR beta diversity per million cells dropped roughly linearly as age rose.

This CDR3 has 15 residues. Germline CDR1 SGHRS, CDR2 YFSETQ. V lost 2 bases, J lost 8 bases, and 6 bases stayed unmatched. Combining a sample-barcoded 5' primer with a J-beta primer mix, a second PCR ran for roughly 7 to 12 cycles. TCRdb re-derived calls from the 5' RACE reads in MiXCR, one entry per CDR3 protein. The table shows some 1.8 million distinct CDR3 sequences, with more than 35% occurring only once. The TCR originated in a human donor in good health. The chain combines TRBV5-1 with TRBJ2-1; TRBD2 aligns across 11 bases. The specimen sequenced was blood. The CDR3 loop reads CASSFSGGDFDEQFF. As DNA, the CDR3 is TGCGCCAGCAGCTTTAGCGGGGGGGACTTTGATGAGCAGTTCTTC. The full variable domain, its missing parts supplied by reference TRBV5-1 and TRBJ2-1, is KAGVTQTPRYLIKTRGQQVTLSCSPISGHRSVSWYQQTPGQGLQFLFEYFSETQRNKGNFPGRFSGRQFSNSRSEMNVSTLELGDSALYLCASSFSGGDFDEQFFGPGTRLTVL.